This TCR beta chain derives from a study of T cells after yellow fever vaccination. This clonotype has more than one count but fewer than ten. Its antigen is as yet unknown. The V gene's germline CDR1 is SGHRS and CDR2 YFSETQ. V was cut by 0 bases and J by 0 bases, with 11 bases left in between. This CDR3 comprises 16 residues. Study-wide results and limits: A minor fraction of clonotypes spanned both CD4 and CD8 compartments.

Synthesis of TCR cDNA relied on 5'RACE template switching, which attached a universal primer site and UMIs. TCRdb reanalysed the 5' RACE reads using MiXCR and keeps one entry per CDR3 protein. The table has hundreds of thousands of distinct CDR3 sequences, approximately 18% seen once. The origin of this receptor is a man between 18 and 35 years old who received the YFV17D yellow fever vaccine. The chain employs TRBV5-1 and TRBJ2-3; D gene unclear. Sequences were derived from PBMCs, sampled before the yellow fever booster vaccination. The CDR3 sequence is CASSLGALPSTDTQYF. The CDR3 DNA sequence: TGCGCCAGCAGCTTGGGGGCCCTCCCTAGCACAGATACGCAGTATTTT.